Following are 28 T cell receptor beta chains from one sample sequenced in a study of shared clonotypes between healthy human individuals. The method was immunoSEQ multiplex PCR; TCRdb's version includes in-frame clones alone and lacks a portion of them. The data show 2.5 million or so clones, 85% to 95% seen once. Specimen: naive CD4+ T cells sorted from blood. Regarding subset: CD45RA+ positively selected. The receptors were gathered from a man younger than 30 in good health.

J is TRBJ2-1 and V is TRBV7-2; 9 bases match TRBD2. This CDR3 region has 15 residues. Germline CDR1 reads SGHTA; CDR2 reads FQGNSA. Trimming at V came to 7 bases and at J to 7 bases, leaving 11 bases not matched to a gene. The CDR3 sequence is CASTKPGLAGNEQFF. CDR3 DNA: TGTGCCAGCACCAAACCGGGACTAGCAGGGAATGAGCAGTTCTTC. Using reference TRBV7-2 and TRBJ2-1 for the parts outside the CDR3, the full variable domain is GAGVSQSPSNKVTEKGKDVELRCDPISGHTALYWYRQSLGQGLEFLIYFQGNSAPDKSGLPSDRFSAERTGGSVSTLTIQRTQQEDSAVYLCASTKPGLAGNEQFFGPGTRLTVL.

V usage is TRBV29-1 and J usage is TRBJ2-5, with 9 positions matching TRBD1. The DNA end favors TRBJ2-7, so the J call may be wrong. Looked up from germline, CDR1 is SQVTM and CDR2 is ANQGSEA. CDR3 length equals 13 residues. CDR3 in amino acids: CSVRGQGLYEQYF. DNA of the CDR3: TGCAGCGTCCGGGGACAGGGATTGTACGAGCAGTACTTC.

On this clone itself: This same CDR3 is encoded by further DNA sequences in the sample. This sequence joins TRBV14 and TRBJ1-1; D is perhaps TRBD1 (6 bases). The V end lost 0 bases, the J end lost 5 bases, and 16 bases lay between the germline ends. This CDR3 contains 16 residues. From germline, CDR1 is SGHDN and CDR2 FVKESK. The CDR3 DNA is TGTGCCAGCAGCCAAGATGTCGGAACAGGGAGGACTGAAGCTTTCTTT. Translation gives CASSQDVGTGRTEAFF.

This chain links TRBV2 with TRBJ2-2, with no clear D. Trimming removed 4 bases from V and 4 bases from J, with 10 bases in between. Per the germline V gene, CDR1 is SNHLY and CDR2 is FYNNEI. The CDR3 contains 14 residues. The CDR3 sequence: CASSGGWGTGELFF. Here the CDR3 DNA reads TGTGCCAGCAGTGGTGGTTGGGGCACCGGGGAGCTGTTTTTT.

The V and J genes are TRBV29-1 and TRBJ2-3, with unresolved D. CDR3 length: 13 amino acids. CDR1 SQVTM and CDR2 ANQGSEA come from the germline V gene. Trimming removed 4 bases at V and 2 bases at J, with 10 bases between. CDR3 loop: CSVGGLNTDTQYF. CDR3 DNA: TGCAGCGTTGGTGGGCTTAACACAGATACGCAGTATTTT.

The genes are TRBV5-6 and TRBJ2-7, with 9 nucleotides matching TRBD1. This CDR3 comprises 15 residues. Germline-derived CDR1 and CDR2 are SGHDT and YYEEEE. V shed 2 bases and J 7 bases; nucleotides not matched to a gene: 10. The CDR3: CASSFPGQGVGEQYF. Here the CDR3 DNA reads TGTGCCAGCAGCTTCCCGGGACAGGGAGTTGGGGAGCAGTACTTC.

This chain connects TRBV7-9 to TRBJ1-4, with TRBD1 identical over 10 bases. After removal of 5 bases from V and 8 bases from J, the junction contained 8 bases not matched to a gene. The CDR3 loop spans 15 amino acids. From germline, CDR1 is SEHNR and CDR2 FQNEAQ (reference sequence). The CDR3: CASSRQTGGVEKLFF. CDR3 coding DNA: TGTGCCAGCAGCCGGCAGACAGGGGGCGTAGAAAAACTGTTTTTT.

The chain uses TRBV5-5 and TRBJ1-4; D remains ambiguous. CDR1 and CDR2 from the germline V gene are SGHKS and YYEKEE (reference sequence). The germline V and J ends were trimmed by 1 base and 1 base, with 8 bases remaining between them. The CDR3 totals 15 residues. Written as DNA, the CDR3 is TGTGCCAGCAGCTTGTTTTTTCAAACTAATGAAAAACTGTTTTTT. Translation: CASSLFFQTNEKLFF. The full variable domain, with the rest looked up from reference TRBV5-5 and TRBJ1-4, is DAGVTQSPTHLIKTRGQQVTLRCSPISGHKSVSWYQQVLGQGPQFIFQYYEKEERGRGNFPDRFSARQFPNYSSELNVNALLLGDSALYLCASSLFFQTNEKLFFGSGTQLSVL.

The chain uses TRBV12-5 and TRBJ2-5; no clear D. Trimming took off 3 bases at V and 2 bases at J, with 7 bases between the two ends. Germline values: CDR1 LGHNT, CDR2 FRNRAP. This CDR3 comprises 13 residues. CDR3 sequence reads: CASGFWRQETQYF. Written as DNA, the CDR3 is TGTGCTAGTGGTTTCTGGCGGCAAGAGACCCAGTACTTC.

The CDR3 DNA reads TGTGCCAGCACCAGGGACAGCCTAAACACTGAAGCTTTCTTT. Translation gives CASTRDSLNTEAFF. J is TRBJ1-1 and V is TRBV6-5, with 7 bases aligning to TRBD1. V shed 7 bases and J 2 bases; nucleotides not matched to a gene: 7. CDR3 size: 14 residues. The germline V gene has CDR1 MNHEY and CDR2 SVGAGI.

The rearrangement links TRBV2 to TRBJ2-5; D perhaps matches TRBD1 (6 bases). Looked up from germline, CDR1 is SNHLY and CDR2 is FYNNEI. This CDR3 region has 14 residues. Trimming pared 6 bases from V and 5 bases from J, leaving 16 bases between. The CDR3 here is CASRDPQGSETQYF. The DNA for the CDR3 is TGTGCCAGCAGGGATCCACAGGGTTCGGAGACCCAGTACTTC.

This clone occurred a few times. This rearrangement joins TRBV5-1 to TRBJ1-5; D not certain. V gave up 0 bases and J gave up 4 bases, with 8 bases separating them. Looked up from germline, CDR1 is SGHRS and CDR2 is YFSETQ. The CDR3 covers 14 residues. The CDR3: CASSLGAENQPQHF. CDR3 bases: TGCGCCAGCAGCTTGGGTGCAGAAAATCAGCCCCAGCATTTT.

This rearrangement joins TRBV21-1 to TRBJ1-4. TRBV21-1 is recorded as a pseudogene. This CDR3 has 14 amino acids. CDR3 in amino acids: CASSMGPTDEKLFF. The CDR3 coding sequence is TGTGCCAGCAGCATGGGACCAACCGATGAAAAACTGTTTTTT.

The CDR3, as DNA: TGTGCCAGCAGTGGGGGGACGCACGGGACCTACGAGCAGTACTTC. This codes for CASSGGTHGTYEQYF. The chain carries TRBV27 and TRBJ2-7; D possibly corresponds to TRBD2 (6 bases). Germline V gene sequence: CDR1 MNHEY, CDR2 SMNVEV (reference sequence). The germline V and J ends were trimmed by 5 bases and 2 bases, with 16 bases remaining between them. This CDR3 region has 15 residues.

This sequence joins TRBV7-2 and TRBJ2-5; D gene unclear. Trimming left V 2 bases short and J 5 bases short, with 9 bases between. CDR3 length: 13 amino acids. Germline assignment: CDR1 SGHTA and CDR2 FQGNSA. CDR3 sequence reads: CASSLMVGETQYF. The CDR3 DNA reads as TGTGCCAGCAGCTTAATGGTAGGGGAGACCCAGTACTTC.

V gene TRBV7-2 combines with J gene TRBJ2-7; 11 bases line up with TRBD2. Germline V gene data show CDR1 as SGHTA and CDR2 as FQGNSA. CDR3 size: 15 residues. Trimming removed 6 bases from V and 3 bases from J; junction bases left unmatched: 7. Here the CDR3 reads CASRERLAGFYEQYF. The CDR3 bases are TGTGCCAGCAGGGAGAGACTAGCGGGGTTCTACGAGCAGTACTTC.

The rearrangement uses TRBV27 and TRBJ1-4; no clear D. Trimming cost V 2 bases and J 6 bases, with 7 bases left between them. The CDR3 has 13 amino acids. Germline values: CDR1 MNHEY, CDR2 SMNVEV (reference sequence). The CDR3 bases are TGTGCCAGCAGTTTAGGCGTATATGAAAAACTGTTTTTT. The encoded protein is CASSLGVYEKLFF.

The J gene is TRBJ1-6, the V gene TRBV4-3; 10 bases agree with TRBD1. Germline loops: CDR1 LGHNA, CDR2 YSLEER. V shed 0 bases and J 17 bases; nucleotides not matched to a gene: 19. This CDR3 has 18 amino acids. Written as DNA, the CDR3 is TGCGCCAGCAGCCAAGAACTGCTATCCGGGACAGGGGAGCGGTCGATCCACTTT. Protein sequence: CASSQELLSGTGERSIHF.

CDR3 nucleotides: TGTGCCAGCTGGGGACAGGGTACTCCAGATACGCAGTATTTT. Translating gives CASWGQGTPDTQYF. This sequence joins TRBV18 and TRBJ2-3, with 9 nucleotides matching TRBD1. Germline CDR1 reads KGHSH; CDR2 reads LQKENI. CDR3 length equals 14 residues. Trimming took 7 bases from V and 4 from J; bases not matched to a gene: 6.

On this clone itself: Other DNA sequences in the same sample also yield this CDR3. This chain uses TRBV9 with TRBJ2-3; D is ambiguous. The CDR3 length is 15 residues. Per germline, CDR1 SGDLS and CDR2 YYNGEE. The V and J ends lost 0 bases and 0 bases respectively, with 8 bases between them. The CDR3 sequence is CASSVVGISTDTQYF. In DNA, the CDR3 is TGTGCCAGCAGCGTAGTAGGGATCAGCACAGATACGCAGTATTTT.

The chain combines TRBV5-1 with TRBJ1-1; tentative D call: TRBD1 (5 bases). Trimming left V 7 bases short and J 1 base short, with 14 bases between. The germline CDR1 and CDR2 sequences are SGHRS and YFSETQ. This CDR3 has 14 amino acids. The CDR3 reads CASQPGPENTEAFF. The CDR3 DNA reads TGCGCCAGCCAGCCGGGGCCCGAGAACACTGAAGCTTTCTTT.

This chain joins TRBV4-3 and TRBJ1-4, with D unclear. The germline V and J ends were trimmed by 0 bases and 0 bases, with 14 bases remaining between them. The CDR3 covers 18 residues. Germline lookup yields CDR1 LGHNA and CDR2 YSLEER. The CDR3 here is CASSQERSVAATNEKLFF. CDR3 DNA: TGCGCCAGCAGCCAAGAGAGATCGGTGGCCGCAACTAATGAAAAACTGTTTTTT.

V and J are TRBV19 and TRBJ1-4; D gene unclear. This CDR3 contains 16 residues. From germline, CDR1 is LNHDA and CDR2 SQIVND (reference sequence). Trimming cost V 5 bases and J 0 bases, with 13 bases left between them. The CDR3 here is CASSLGRTSTNEKLFF. Here the CDR3 DNA reads TGTGCCAGTAGTCTCGGCAGAACCTCAACTAATGAAAAACTGTTTTTT.

CDR3 DNA sequence: TGCGCCAGCAGTGAGTGGGTGAACACTGAAGCTTTCTTT. Residues: CASSEWVNTEAFF. The chain couples TRBV10-2 to TRBJ1-1; D is uncertain. Trimming removed 1 base from V and 0 bases from J, with 3 bases in between. The germline V gene encodes CDR1 WSHSY and CDR2 SAAADI. The CDR3 is 13 amino acids.

The V gene is TRBV28, the J gene TRBJ1-1; D gene unclear. CDR3 length equals 10 residues. CDR1 MDHEN and CDR2 SYDVKM come from the germline V gene. Trimming took off 11 bases at V and 6 bases at J, with 10 bases between the two ends. The CDR3 bases are TGTGCCGTCAGGACTCCTGAAGCTTTCTTT. This encodes CAVRTPEAFF.

CDR3 bases: TGTGCCAGCAGTGAGACCGCCGCTACTGGCGAGCAGTACTTC. This gives the protein CASSETAATGEQYF. This chain joins TRBV6-1 and TRBJ2-7; D unresolved. V gave up 3 bases and J gave up 6 bases, with 15 bases separating them. Germline values: CDR1 MNHNS, CDR2 SASEGT. The CDR3 runs 14 residues.

The chain recombines TRBV14 with TRBJ2-2; TRBD1 agrees at 10 bases. CDR3 length equals 15 residues. After removal of 4 bases from V and 5 bases from J, the junction contained 4 bases not matched to a gene. Germline V gene lookup returns CDR1 SGHDN and CDR2 FVKESK. The CDR3 DNA reads TGTGCCAGCAGCCCGGGGACAGGGGTGACCGGGGAGCTGTTTTTT. Translating gives CASSPGTGVTGELFF. Supplemented by reference TRBV14 and TRBJ2-2, the full variable domain reads EAGVTQFPSHSVIEKGQTVTLRCDPISGHDNLYWYRRVMGKEIKFLLHFVKESKQDESGMPNNRFLAERTGGTYSTLKVQPAELEDSGVYFCASSPGTGVTGELFFGEGSRLTVL.

This sequence joins TRBV15 and TRBJ2-5; D possibly corresponds to TRBD1 (5 bases). CDR3 length equals 13 residues. Deletions cut 3 bases from V and 5 bases from J, with 10 bases between. The V gene's germline CDR1 is LNHNV and CDR2 YYDKDF (reference sequence). The CDR3 region is CATSRTAGETQYF. The DNA of the CDR3 is TGTGCCACCAGCAGGACAGCTGGGGAGACCCAGTACTTC.